A few counts support the clone carrying this T cell receptor beta chain. Its antigen is currently unknown. Germline V lookup: CDR1 DFQATT, CDR2 SNEGSKA (reference sequence). The germline V and J ends were trimmed by 6 bases and 6 bases, with 5 bases remaining between them. This CDR3 comprises 9 residues. Some clones are missing from TCRdb's copy, which holds only in-frame ones; the method was immunoSEQ multiplex PCR. Altogether some 90,000 clones are present, 80% to 90% being singletons, with the ten largest covering around 14%. This entry belongs to a study of T cells in localized non-small cell lung cancer. Study outcomes and limitations: Adjacent lung tissue had a median approximately 57 of the top 100 clones found in the tumor. Without multi-region sequencing, intratumor heterogeneity could not be excluded.

The chain recombines TRBV20-1 with TRBJ1-1; no reliable D call. The origin of this receptor is a man between 40 and 70 years old with stage I squamous cell lung carcinoma. The sample here was peripheral blood, taken before any cancer treatment. The CDR3 coding sequence is TGCAGTGCCCACCCTGAAGCTTTCTTT. It is translated as CSAHPEAFF.